Listed below are T cell receptor beta chains from one sample, sequenced in a study of response to subunit inactivated influenza vaccine. TCRdb re-derived calls from the RT-PCR reads in MiXCR, one entry per CDR3 protein. The data contain about half a million distinct CDR3 sequences, about 10% of them singletons. The sequenced sample was PBMCs from blood, obtained 40 to 50 days after vaccination. These receptors were collected from a man in his forties or fifties who received an inactivated influenza vaccine. Each CDR3 is given with its conserved first and last residue. D genes are given only for firm matches. For some rows the clone size is stated as once, few or many, or as a class when expanded; others skip it.

TRBJ1-5	TRBV6-5	NA	13	many	TGTGCCAGCAGTTATGGCAGGGGCCAGCCCCAGCATTTT	CASSYGRGQPQHF
TRBJ2-5	TRBV6-1	TRBD2	14	few	TGTGCCAGTAGCGGGGGGGCCGTAGGAGAGACCCAGTACTTC	CASSGGAVGETQYF
TRBJ2-3	TRBV11-2	TRBD2	18	many	TGTGCCAGCAGCTTAGCTCTTCTAGCGGGAGGGACCCAGGATACGCAGTATTTT	CASSLALLAGGTQDTQYF
TRBJ2-1	TRBV7-2	TRBD2	14	NA	TGTGCCACCGGATTAGCGGGGGGCACTAATGAGCAGTTCTTC	CATGLAGGTNEQFF
TRBJ1-4	TRBV18	NA	15	few	TGTGCCAGCTCACCTTACGGTGCAACTAATGAAAAACTGTTTTTT	CASSPYGATNEKLFF
TRBJ1-6	TRBV4-1	TRBD1	17	few	TGCGCCAGCAGCCAAACCCTAGTGGCAGGGGGAGATTCACCCCTCCACTTT	CASSQTLVAGGDSPLHF
TRBJ2-5	TRBV7-9	NA	14	many	TGTGCCAGCACCCCCGACGTAGGGGAAGAGACCCAGTACTTC	CASTPDVGEETQYF
TRBJ2-7	TRBV15	TRBD1	16	few	TGTGCCACCAGCAGCCCCAGGGGCAGGGGGCTCTACGAGCAGTACTTC	CATSSPRGRGLYEQYF
TRBJ2-7	TRBV28	NA	16	few	TGTGCCAGCAGTCCCCATACCGTGTGGGGAGCCTACGAGCAGTACTTC	CASSPHTVWGAYEQYF
TRBJ2-2	TRBV7-9	NA	13	few	TGTGCCAGGGGGACGGCGGAACCCGGGGAGCTGTTTTTT	CARGTAEPGELFF
TRBJ2-3	TRBV7-6	TRBD2	15	NA	TGTGCCAGCAGCTTTGGCGGGGGGGCTATAGATACGCAGTATTTT	CASSFGGGAIDTQYF
TRBJ1-3	TRBV11-2	TRBD1	16	few	TGTGCCAGCAGCCTAGCTGGGACAGATCATGGAAACACCATATATTTT	CASSLAGTDHGNTIYF
TRBJ2-5	TRBV20-1	NA	12	many	TGCAGTGCTAGACAGAAACGGGAGACCCAGTACTTC	CSARQKRETQYF
TRBJ2-7	TRBV15	NA	13	NA	TGTGCCACCAGCAGAGATCGGACGTACGAGCAGTACTTC	CATSRDRTYEQYF
TRBJ2-3	TRBV18	NA	11	NA	TGTGCCAGCTCGGGGCAAGATACGCAGTATTTT	CASSGQDTQYF
TRBJ2-7	TRBV28	TRBD2	17	many	TGTGCCAGCAGTTTACCCCTGGGGACTAGCGGGAGATACGAGCAGTACTTC	CASSLPLGTSGRYEQYF
TRBJ2-1	TRBV5-1	NA	15	few	TGCGCCAGCAGCTTCGGCAGTGGCTCCTACAATGAGCAGTTCTTC	CASSFGSGSYNEQFF
TRBJ2-2	TRBV29-1	TRBD1	13	many	TGCAGCGTGAGGACAGGTCTACTCGGGGAGCTGTTTTTT	CSVRTGLLGELFF
TRBJ1-2	TRBV20-1	NA	14	few	TGCAGTGTGGTTTTTGGGACAACTAACTATGGCTACACCTTC	CSVVFGTTNYGYTF
TRBJ1-5	TRBV20-1	TRBD1	13	many	TGCAGTGCTATTAGGGGGCCGAATCAGCCCCAGCATTTT	CSAIRGPNQPQHF
TRBJ1-1	TRBV29-1	NA	15	many	TGCAGCGTTGAATTCGAGGCCACGGGGGACACTGAAGCTTTCTTT	CSVEFEATGDTEAFF
TRBJ2-3	TRBV7-2	NA	13	NA	TGTTCCAGCAGCTTGGCAGGGGCAGATACGCAGTATTTT	CSSSLAGADTQYF
TRBJ2-1	TRBV12-3/TRBV12-4	NA	14	few	TGTGCCAGCAGTTGGGGGGACAGCTACAATGAGCAGTTCTTC	CASSWGDSYNEQFF
TRBJ2-7	TRBV4-1	NA	15	many	TGCGCCAGCAGCCGTATCCAGGGACCAAACGACGAGCAGTACTTC	CASSRIQGPNDEQYF
TRBJ1-5	TRBV2	NA	14	NA	TGTGCCAGCGGAATTAACAAGGGGCTTGGGCCCCAGCATTTT	CASGINKGLGPQHF
TRBJ2-1	TRBV7-9	NA	15	NA	TGTGCCAGCAGCTTAGTTTCGGCAGGATACAATGAGCAGTTCTTC	CASSLVSAGYNEQFF
TRBJ2-5	TRBV12-3/TRBV12-4	TRBD2	16	many	TGTGCCAGCAGCGCGACTAGCGGGGGAGTACAAGAGACCCAGTACTTC	CASSATSGGVQETQYF
TRBJ2-6	TRBV20-1	NA	12	NA	TGCAGTGCTAGGGATAGGGCCAACGTCCTGACTTTC	CSARDRANVLTF
TRBJ2-7	TRBV6-2/TRBV6-3	NA	15	few	TGTGCCAGCAGCTGGACTATCGGGTTCTCCTACGAGCAGTACTTC	CASSWTIGFSYEQYF
TRBJ2-7	TRBV10-3	NA	16	NA	TGTGCCATCAGTGACCCTGATGGACGGGAATGGGACGAGCAGTACTTC	CAISDPDGREWDEQYF
TRBJ2-7	TRBV10-3	TRBD1	14	few	TGTGCCATCAGTGAGCGCAGGGGGCCTTACGAGCAGTACTTC	CAISERRGPYEQYF
TRBJ2-1	TRBV20-1	NA	16	NA	TGCAGTGCTAGAGATCGCGGGGCGGGGCCTTTGGATGAGCAGTTCTTC	CSARDRGAGPLDEQFF
TRBJ1-1	TRBV20-1	NA	12	few	TGCAGTGCTCCGGACAGTTACACTGAAGCTTTCTTT	CSAPDSYTEAFF
TRBJ2-3	TRBV20-1	TRBD2	14	few	TGCAGTGCTCGGACTAGCGGGAGGACAGATACGCAGTATTTT	CSARTSGRTDTQYF
TRBJ2-3	TRBV7-3	TRBD2	14	many	TGTGCCAGCAGCCCTGGGACTAGCGGCCTAACGCAGTATTTT	CASSPGTSGLTQYF
TRBJ1-1	TRBV7-2	NA	13	few	TGTGCCAGCAGCCAGAACGCCCGGACTGAAGCTTTCTTT	CASSQNARTEAFF
TRBJ2-7	TRBV20-1	NA	14	NA	TGCAGTGCTAGAGATCTAGTGAGAACCTACGAGCAGTACTTC	CSARDLVRTYEQYF
TRBJ1-6	TRBV6-2/TRBV6-3	NA	13	few	TGTGCCAGCAGTATGACAGAAAATTCACCCCTCCACTTT	CASSMTENSPLHF
TRBJ2-7	TRBV5-1	TRBD1	15	NA	TGCGCCAGCAGCTTGCTGGGACAGGGAAGCTACGAGCAGTACTTC	CASSLLGQGSYEQYF
TRBJ1-4	TRBV7-9	TRBD1	16	many	TGTGCCAGCAGCCTACTACCGGGACAGGGAACCGAAAAACTGTTTTTT	CASSLLPGQGTEKLFF
TRBJ2-4	TRBV12-3/TRBV12-4	NA	13	NA	TGTGCCAGCAGTTTGGGGTTATTCGACATTCAGTACTTC	CASSLGLFDIQYF
TRBJ1-1	TRBV7-9	NA	14	few	TGTGCCAGCAGCTCGCCGGGACAGAACACTGAAGCTTTCTTT	CASSSPGQNTEAFF
TRBJ1-2	TRBV12-3/TRBV12-4	NA	13	few	TGTGCCAGCAGTAATACAGGGTTGGGTTTCTACACCTTC	CASSNTGLGFYTF